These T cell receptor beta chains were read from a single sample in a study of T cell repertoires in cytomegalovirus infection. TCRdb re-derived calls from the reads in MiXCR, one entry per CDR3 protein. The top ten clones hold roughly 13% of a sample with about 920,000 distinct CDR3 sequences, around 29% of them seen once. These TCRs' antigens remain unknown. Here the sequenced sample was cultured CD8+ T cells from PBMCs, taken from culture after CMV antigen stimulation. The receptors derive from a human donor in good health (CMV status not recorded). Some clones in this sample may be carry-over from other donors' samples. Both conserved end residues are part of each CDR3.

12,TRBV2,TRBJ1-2,CASPGYFSGYTF
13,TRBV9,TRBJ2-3,CASSVPAGDTQYF
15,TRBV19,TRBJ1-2,CASSIDASAARGYTF
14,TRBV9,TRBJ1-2,CASSVDNSGYGYTF
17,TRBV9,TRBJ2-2,CASSDHAQGENTGELFF
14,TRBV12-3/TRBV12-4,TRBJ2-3,CASLPGARTDTQYF
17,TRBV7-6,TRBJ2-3,CASSPRRRGGDTDTQYF
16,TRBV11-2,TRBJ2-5,CASSSGTGQGEATQYF
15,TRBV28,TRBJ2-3,CASSLYSGYTDTQYF
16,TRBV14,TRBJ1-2,CASSQLTGTGNYGYTF
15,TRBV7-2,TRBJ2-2,CASSPGREGTGELFF
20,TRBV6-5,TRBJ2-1,CASSYSILPHPTTGGNEQFF
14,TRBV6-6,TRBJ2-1,CASSSARTGDEQFF
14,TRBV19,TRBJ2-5,CASSMLGAQETQYF
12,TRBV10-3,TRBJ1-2,CAISESAYGYTF
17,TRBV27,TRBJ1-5,CASSQTSGTGINQPQHF